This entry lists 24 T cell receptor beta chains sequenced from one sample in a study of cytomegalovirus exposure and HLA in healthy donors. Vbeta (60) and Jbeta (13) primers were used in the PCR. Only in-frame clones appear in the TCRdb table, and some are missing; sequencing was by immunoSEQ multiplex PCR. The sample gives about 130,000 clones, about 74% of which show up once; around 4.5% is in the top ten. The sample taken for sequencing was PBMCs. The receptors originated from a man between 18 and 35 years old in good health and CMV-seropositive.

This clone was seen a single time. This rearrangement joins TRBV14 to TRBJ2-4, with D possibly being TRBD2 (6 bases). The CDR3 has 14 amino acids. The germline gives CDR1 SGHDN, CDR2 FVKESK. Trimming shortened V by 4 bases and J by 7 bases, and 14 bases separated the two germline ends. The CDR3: CASSPVGAGNIQYF. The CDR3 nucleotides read TGTGCCAGCAGCCCGGTCGGGGCGGGGAACATTCAGTACTTC.

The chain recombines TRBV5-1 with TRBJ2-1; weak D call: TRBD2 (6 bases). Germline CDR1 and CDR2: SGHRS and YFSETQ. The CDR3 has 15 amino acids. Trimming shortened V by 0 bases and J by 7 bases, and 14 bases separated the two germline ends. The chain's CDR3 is CASSLARRVWNEQFF. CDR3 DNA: TGCGCCAGCAGCTTGGCCCGGAGGGTCTGGAATGAGCAGTTCTTC.

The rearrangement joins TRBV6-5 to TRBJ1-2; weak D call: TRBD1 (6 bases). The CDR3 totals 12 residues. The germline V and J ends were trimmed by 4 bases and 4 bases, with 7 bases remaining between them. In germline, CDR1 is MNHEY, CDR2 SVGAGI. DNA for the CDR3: TGTGCCAGCAGTTTCAGGGGCTATGGCTACACCTTC. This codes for CASSFRGYGYTF.

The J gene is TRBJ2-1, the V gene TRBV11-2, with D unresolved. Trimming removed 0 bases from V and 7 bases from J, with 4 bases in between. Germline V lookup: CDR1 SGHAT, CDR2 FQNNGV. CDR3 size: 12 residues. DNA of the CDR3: TGTGCCAGCAGCTTAGAGAGAAATGAGCAGTTCTTC. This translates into CASSLERNEQFF.

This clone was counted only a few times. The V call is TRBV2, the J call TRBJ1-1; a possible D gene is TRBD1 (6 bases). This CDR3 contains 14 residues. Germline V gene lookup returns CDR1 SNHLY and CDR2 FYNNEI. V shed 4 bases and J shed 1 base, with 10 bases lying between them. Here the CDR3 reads CASSGYRANTEAFF. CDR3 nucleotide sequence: TGTGCCAGCAGTGGATACAGGGCGAACACTGAAGCTTTCTTT.

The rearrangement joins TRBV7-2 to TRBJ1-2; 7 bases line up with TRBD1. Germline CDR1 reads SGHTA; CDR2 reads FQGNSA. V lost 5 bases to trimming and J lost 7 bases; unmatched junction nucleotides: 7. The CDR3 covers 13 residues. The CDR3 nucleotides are TGTGCCAGCAGCACACAGGGGTTCGCTGGCTACACCTTC. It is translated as CASSTQGFAGYTF.

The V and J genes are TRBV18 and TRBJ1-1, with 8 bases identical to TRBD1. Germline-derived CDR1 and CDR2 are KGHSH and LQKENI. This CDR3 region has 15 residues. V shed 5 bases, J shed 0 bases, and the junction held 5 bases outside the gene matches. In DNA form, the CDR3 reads TGTGCCAGCTCAAACAGGGGGGGAGTGAACACTGAAGCTTTCTTT. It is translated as CASSNRGGVNTEAFF. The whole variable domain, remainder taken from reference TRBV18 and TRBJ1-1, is NAGVMQNPRHLVRRRGQEARLRCSPMKGHSHVYWYRQLPEEGLKFMVYLQKENIIDESGMPKERFSAEFPKEGPSILRIQQVVRGDSAAYFCASSNRGGVNTEAFFGQGTRLTVV.

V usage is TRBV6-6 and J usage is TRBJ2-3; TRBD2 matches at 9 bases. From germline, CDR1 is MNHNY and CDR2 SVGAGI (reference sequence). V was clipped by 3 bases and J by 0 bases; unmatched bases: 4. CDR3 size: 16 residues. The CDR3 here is CASSYVAGASTDTQYF. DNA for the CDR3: TGTGCCAGCAGTTATGTAGCGGGGGCCAGCACAGATACGCAGTATTTT.

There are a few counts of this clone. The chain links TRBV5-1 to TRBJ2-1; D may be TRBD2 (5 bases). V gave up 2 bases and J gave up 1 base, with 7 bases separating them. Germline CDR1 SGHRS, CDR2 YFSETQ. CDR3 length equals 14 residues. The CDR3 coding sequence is TGCGCCAGCAGCTTAGCGGTGTCCTACAATGAGCAGTTCTTC. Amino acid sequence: CASSLAVSYNEQFF.

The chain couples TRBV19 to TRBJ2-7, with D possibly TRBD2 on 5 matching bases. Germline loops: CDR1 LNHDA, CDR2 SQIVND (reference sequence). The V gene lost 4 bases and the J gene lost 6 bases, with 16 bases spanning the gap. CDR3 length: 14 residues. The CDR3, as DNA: TGTGCCAGTAGTACCTCCGCCGGGGATCGCGAGCAGTACTTC. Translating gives CASSTSAGDREQYF.

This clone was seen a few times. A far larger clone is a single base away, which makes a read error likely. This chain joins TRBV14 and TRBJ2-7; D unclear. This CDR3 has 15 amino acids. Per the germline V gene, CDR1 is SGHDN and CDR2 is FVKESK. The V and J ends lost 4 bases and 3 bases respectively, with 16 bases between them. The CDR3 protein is CASSLWHTNRYEQYF. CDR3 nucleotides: TGTGCCAGCAGCCTCTGGCACACGAACCGCTACGAGCAGTACTTC. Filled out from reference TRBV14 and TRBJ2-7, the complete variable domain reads EAGVTQFPSHSVIEKGQTVTLRCDPISGHDNLYWYRRVMGKEIKFLLHFVKESKQDESGMPNNRFLAERTGGTYSTLKVQPAELEDSGVYFCASSLWHTNRYEQYFGPGTRLTVT.

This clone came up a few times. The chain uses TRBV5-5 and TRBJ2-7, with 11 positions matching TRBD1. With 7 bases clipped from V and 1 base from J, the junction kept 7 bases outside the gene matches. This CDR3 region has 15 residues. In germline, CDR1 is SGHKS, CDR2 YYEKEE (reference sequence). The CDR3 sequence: CASGHRDRGSYEQYF. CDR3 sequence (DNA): TGTGCCAGCGGTCACCGGGACAGGGGGTCCTACGAGCAGTACTTC.

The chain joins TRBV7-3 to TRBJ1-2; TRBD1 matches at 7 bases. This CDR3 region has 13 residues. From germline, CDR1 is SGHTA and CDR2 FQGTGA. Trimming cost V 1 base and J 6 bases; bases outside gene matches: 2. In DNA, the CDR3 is TGTGCCAGCAGCTTAAACAGGGGAGATGGCTACACCTTC. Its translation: CASSLNRGDGYTF.

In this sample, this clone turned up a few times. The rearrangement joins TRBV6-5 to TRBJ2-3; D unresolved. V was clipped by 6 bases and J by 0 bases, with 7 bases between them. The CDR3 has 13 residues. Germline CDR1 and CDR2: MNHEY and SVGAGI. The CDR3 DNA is TGTGCCAGCAGATCTCCTAGCACAGATACGCAGTATTTT. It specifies CASRSPSTDTQYF.

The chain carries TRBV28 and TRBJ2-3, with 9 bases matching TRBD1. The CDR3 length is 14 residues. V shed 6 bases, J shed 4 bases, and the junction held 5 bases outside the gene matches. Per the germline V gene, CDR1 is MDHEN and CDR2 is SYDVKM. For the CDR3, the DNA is TGTGCCAGCAGCCCCGGACAGGGGCCAGATACGCAGTATTTT. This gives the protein CASSPGQGPDTQYF.

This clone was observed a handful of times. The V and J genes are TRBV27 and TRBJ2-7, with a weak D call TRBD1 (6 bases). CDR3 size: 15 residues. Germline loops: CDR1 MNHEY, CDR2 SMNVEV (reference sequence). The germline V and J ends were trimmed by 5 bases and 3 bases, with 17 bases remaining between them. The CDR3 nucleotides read TGTGCCAGCAGTCGACAGGACGAGGTCCTCTACGAGCAGTACTTC. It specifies CASSRQDEVLYEQYF.

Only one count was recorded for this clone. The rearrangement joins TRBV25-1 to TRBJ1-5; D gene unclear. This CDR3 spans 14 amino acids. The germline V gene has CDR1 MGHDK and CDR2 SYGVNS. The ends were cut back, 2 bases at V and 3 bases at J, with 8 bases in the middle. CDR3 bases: TGTGCCAGCAGTGAAGGCGGCCCCAATCAGCCCCAGCATTTT. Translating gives CASSEGGPNQPQHF.

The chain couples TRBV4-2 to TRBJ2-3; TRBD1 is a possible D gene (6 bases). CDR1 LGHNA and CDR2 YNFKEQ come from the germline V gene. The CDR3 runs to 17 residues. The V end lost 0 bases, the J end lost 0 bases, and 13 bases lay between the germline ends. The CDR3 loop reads CASSQEGHRASTDTQYF. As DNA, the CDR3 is TGTGCCAGCAGCCAAGAAGGACACAGGGCTAGCACAGATACGCAGTATTTT.

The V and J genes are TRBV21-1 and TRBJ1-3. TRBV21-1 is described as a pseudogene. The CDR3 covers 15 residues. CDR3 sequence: CASSKILAEENTIYF. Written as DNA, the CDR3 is TGTGCCAGCAGCAAAATATTAGCGGAGGAGAACACCATATATTTT.

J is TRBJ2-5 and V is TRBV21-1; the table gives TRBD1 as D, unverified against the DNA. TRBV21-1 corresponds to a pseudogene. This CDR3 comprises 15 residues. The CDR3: CASSKHRTAQETQYF. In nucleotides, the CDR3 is TGTGCCAGCAGCAAACATCGGACAGCCCAAGAGACCCAGTACTTC.

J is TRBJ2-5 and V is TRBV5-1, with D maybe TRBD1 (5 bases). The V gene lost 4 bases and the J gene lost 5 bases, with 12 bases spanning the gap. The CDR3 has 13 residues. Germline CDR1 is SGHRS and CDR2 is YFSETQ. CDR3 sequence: CASSQQASETQYF. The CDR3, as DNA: TGCGCCAGCAGCCAACAGGCGTCGGAGACCCAGTACTTC.

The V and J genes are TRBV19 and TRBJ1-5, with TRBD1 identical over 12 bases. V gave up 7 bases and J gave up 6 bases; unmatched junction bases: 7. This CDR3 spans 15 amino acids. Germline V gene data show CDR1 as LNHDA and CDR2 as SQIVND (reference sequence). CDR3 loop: CASTDRDRGLQPQHF. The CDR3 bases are TGTGCCAGTACAGACCGGGACAGGGGGCTTCAGCCCCAGCATTTT. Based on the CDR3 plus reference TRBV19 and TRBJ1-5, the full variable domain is DGGITQSPKYLFRKEGQNVTLSCEQNLNHDAMYWYRQDPGQGLRLIYYSQIVNDFQKGDIAEGYSVSREKKESFPLTVTSAQKNPTAFYLCASTDRDRGLQPQHFGDGTRLSIL.

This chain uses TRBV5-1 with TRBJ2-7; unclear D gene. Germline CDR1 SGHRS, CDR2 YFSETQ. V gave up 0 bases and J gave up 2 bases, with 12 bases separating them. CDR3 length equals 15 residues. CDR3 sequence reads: CASSLAVTQTYEQYF. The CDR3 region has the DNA TGCGCCAGCAGCTTGGCGGTAACTCAAACCTACGAGCAGTACTTC.

The CDR3 loop reads CASSTGTENEQFF. For the CDR3, the DNA is TGTGCCAGCAGCACAGGGACAGAGAATGAGCAGTTCTTC. The chain recombines TRBV7-3 with TRBJ2-1; 7 nucleotides line up with TRBD1. The junction had 5 bases not matched to a gene; V was cut back by 5 bases and J by 7 bases. CDR1 is SGHTA and CDR2 is FQGTGA in the germline V gene. This CDR3 comprises 13 residues.